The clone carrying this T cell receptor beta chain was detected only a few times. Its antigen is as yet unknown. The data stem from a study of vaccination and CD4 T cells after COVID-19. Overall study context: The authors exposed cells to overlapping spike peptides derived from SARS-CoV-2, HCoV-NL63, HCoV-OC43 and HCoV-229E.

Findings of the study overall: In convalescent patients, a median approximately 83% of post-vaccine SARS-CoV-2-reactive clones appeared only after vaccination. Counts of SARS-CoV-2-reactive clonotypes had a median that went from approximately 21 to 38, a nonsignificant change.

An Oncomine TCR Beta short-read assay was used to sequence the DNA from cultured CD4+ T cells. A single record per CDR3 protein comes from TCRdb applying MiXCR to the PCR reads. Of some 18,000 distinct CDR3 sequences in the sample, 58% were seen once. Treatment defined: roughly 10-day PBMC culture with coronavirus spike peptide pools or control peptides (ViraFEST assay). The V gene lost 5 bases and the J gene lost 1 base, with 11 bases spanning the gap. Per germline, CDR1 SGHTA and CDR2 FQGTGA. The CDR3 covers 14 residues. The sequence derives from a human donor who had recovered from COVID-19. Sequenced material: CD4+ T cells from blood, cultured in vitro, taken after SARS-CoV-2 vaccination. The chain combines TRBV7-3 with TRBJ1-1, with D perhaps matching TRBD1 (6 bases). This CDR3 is CASSPGAGNTEAFF. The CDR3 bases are TGTGCCAGCAGCCCAGGGGCGGGGAACACTGAAGCTTTCTTT.